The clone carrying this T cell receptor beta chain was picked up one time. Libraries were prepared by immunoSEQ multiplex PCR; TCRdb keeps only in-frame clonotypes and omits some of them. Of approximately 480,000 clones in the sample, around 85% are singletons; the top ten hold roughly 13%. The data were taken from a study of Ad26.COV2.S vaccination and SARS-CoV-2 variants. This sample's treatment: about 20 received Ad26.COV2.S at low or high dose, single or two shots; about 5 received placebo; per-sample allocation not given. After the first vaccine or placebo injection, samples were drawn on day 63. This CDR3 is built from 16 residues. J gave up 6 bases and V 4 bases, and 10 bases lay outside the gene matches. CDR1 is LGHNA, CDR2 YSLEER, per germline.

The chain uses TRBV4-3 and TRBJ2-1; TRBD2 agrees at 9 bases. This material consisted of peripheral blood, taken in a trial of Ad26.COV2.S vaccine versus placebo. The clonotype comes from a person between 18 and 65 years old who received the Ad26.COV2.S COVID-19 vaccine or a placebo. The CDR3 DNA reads TGCGCCAGCAGCCTGAAAGCGGGAGGAGCGGGCAATGAGCAGTTCTTC. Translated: CASSLKAGGAGNEQFF.